Listed below are T cell receptor beta chains from one sample, sequenced in a study of identical twins. Each CDR3 protein gets one entry after TCRdb re-called the 5' RACE reads with MiXCR. The repertoire holds approximately 680,000 distinct CDR3 sequences, with roughly 7.2% as singletons. This sample was shared with a second study, whose subject was yellow fever vaccine responses in identical twins.

The specimen was PBMCs. These receptor sequences come from a woman aged 18-29 years in good health. Each CDR3 is given with its conserved first and last residue. The D gene is left open where the match is weak. Size values are once, few and many counts, or a class for expanded clones, and some rows have none.

size	V	D	J	CDR3	DNA
many	TRBV3-1	TRBD2	TRBJ2-7	CASSPNSGSSRQQYF	TGTGCCAGCAGCCCTAATAGCGGGAGTTCCAGACAGCAGTACTTC
many	TRBV5-1	TRBD2	TRBJ2-1	CASSLASSGSSYNEQFF	TGCGCCAGCAGCTTGGCCTCTAGCGGGAGCTCCTACAATGAGCAGTTCTTC
few	TRBV12-3/TRBV12-4	.	TRBJ1-1	CASSDRRNQNTEAFF	TGTGCCAGCAGTGACCGCAGAAACCAGAACACTGAAGCTTTCTTT
.	TRBV9	TRBD2	TRBJ2-3	CASSVGTSGVTDTQYF	TGTGCCAGCAGCGTAGGGACTAGCGGGGTCACAGATACGCAGTATTTT
many	TRBV10-3	TRBD1	TRBJ2-7	CAISQRDRVHEQYF	TGTGCCATCAGCCAAAGGGACAGGGTACACGAGCAGTACTTC
many	TRBV10-3	.	TRBJ2-7	CAISEGLGEQYF	TGTGCCATCAGTGAGGGCCTTGGCGAGCAGTACTTC
.	TRBV3-1	.	TRBJ2-1	CASSITAYADEQFF	TGTGCCAGCAGCATTACCGCCTATGCGGATGAGCAGTTCTTC
few	TRBV10-3	TRBD2	TRBJ2-1	CAIRGSGLAGYNEQFF	TGTGCCATCAGAGGGTCGGGACTAGCGGGTTACAATGAGCAGTTCTTC
many	TRBV9	TRBD1	TRBJ1-1	CASSADRDRGNTEAFF	TGTGCCAGCAGCGCCGACCGGGACAGGGGGAACACTGAAGCTTTCTTT
many	TRBV5-1	.	TRBJ1-1	CASGRGRNTEAFF	TGCGCCAGCGGAAGGGGGAGGAACACTGAAGCTTTCTTT
.	TRBV25-1	.	TRBJ2-1	CASSEYLGTFSYNEQFF	TGTGCCAGCAGTGAATACCTCGGGACATTTTCCTACAATGAGCAGTTCTTC
.	TRBV7-2	.	TRBJ2-7	CASSATNIYEQYF	TGTGCCAGCAGCGCCACGAATATCTACGAGCAGTACTTC
.	TRBV10-3	TRBD1	TRBJ2-3	CAILRDRGDTQYF	TGTGCCATACTCCGGGACAGGGGAGATACGCAGTATTTT
.	TRBV18	.	TRBJ2-3	CASSPPRGSVDTQYF	TGTGCCAGCTCACCACCCCGTGGTAGCGTGGATACGCAGTATTTT
many	TRBV12-3/TRBV12-4	.	TRBJ2-1	CASSFGPGNEQFF	TGTGCCAGCAGTTTTGGGCCCGGTAATGAGCAGTTCTTC
.	TRBV6-1	TRBD2	TRBJ2-1	CASRPRLAGNNEQFF	TGTGCCAGCAGACCTAGACTAGCGGGGAACAATGAGCAGTTCTTC